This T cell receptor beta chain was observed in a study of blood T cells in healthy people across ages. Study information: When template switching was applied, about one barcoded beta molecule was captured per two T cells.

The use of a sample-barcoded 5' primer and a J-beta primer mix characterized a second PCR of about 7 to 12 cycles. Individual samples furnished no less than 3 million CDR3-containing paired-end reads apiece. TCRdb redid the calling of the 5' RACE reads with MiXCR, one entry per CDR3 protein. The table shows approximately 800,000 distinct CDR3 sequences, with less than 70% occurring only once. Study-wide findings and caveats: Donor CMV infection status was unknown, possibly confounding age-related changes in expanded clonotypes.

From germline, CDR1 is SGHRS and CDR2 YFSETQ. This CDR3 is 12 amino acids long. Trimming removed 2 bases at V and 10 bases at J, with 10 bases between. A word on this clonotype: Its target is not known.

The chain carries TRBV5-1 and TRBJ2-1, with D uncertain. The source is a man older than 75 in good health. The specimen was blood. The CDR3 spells CASSFGNQEQFF. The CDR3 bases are TGCGCCAGCAGCTTTGGTAATCAGGAGCAGTTCTTC.